This T cell receptor (beta chain) was sequenced during a study of cytomegalovirus exposure and HLA in healthy donors. The method was immunoSEQ multiplex PCR; TCRdb's version includes in-frame clones alone and lacks a portion of them. The table records some 130,000 clones, about 94% of them present only once. CDR3 length equals 14 residues. CDR1 and CDR2 from the germline V gene are SEHNR and FQNEAQ (reference sequence). V lost 4 bases to trimming and J lost 2 bases; unmatched junction nucleotides: 2. This clonotype was obtained from a man aged 18 to 29 in good health and CMV-seropositive. The rearrangement uses TRBV7-9 and TRBJ2-7; 10 bases are shared with TRBD2. The specimen sequenced was PBMCs. The CDR3 is CASSSAGGAYEQYF. In DNA, the CDR3 is TGTGCCAGCAGCTCAGCGGGAGGGGCCTACGAGCAGTACTTC. The whole variable domain, filled in from reference TRBV7-9 and TRBJ2-7, reads DTGVSQNPRHKITKRGQNVTFRCDPISEHNRLYWYRQTLGQGPEFLTYFQNEAQLEKSRLLSDRFSAERPKGSFSTLEIQRTEQGDSAMYLCASSSAGGAYEQYFGPGTRLTVT.